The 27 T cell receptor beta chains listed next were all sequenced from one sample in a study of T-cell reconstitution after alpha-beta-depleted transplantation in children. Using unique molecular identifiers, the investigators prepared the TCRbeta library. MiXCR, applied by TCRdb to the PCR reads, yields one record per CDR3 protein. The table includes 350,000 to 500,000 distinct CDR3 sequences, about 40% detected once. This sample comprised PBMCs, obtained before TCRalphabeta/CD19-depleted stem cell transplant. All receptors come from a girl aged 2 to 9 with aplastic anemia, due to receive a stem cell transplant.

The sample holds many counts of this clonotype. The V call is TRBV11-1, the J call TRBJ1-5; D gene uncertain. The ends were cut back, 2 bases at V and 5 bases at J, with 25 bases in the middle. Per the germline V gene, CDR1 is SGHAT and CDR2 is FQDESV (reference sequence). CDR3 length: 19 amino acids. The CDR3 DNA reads TGTGCCAGCAGCTTAAAAACTTATCCGGCCTCACCAGGATATCAGCCCCAGCATTTT. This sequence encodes CASSLKTYPASPGYQPQHF.

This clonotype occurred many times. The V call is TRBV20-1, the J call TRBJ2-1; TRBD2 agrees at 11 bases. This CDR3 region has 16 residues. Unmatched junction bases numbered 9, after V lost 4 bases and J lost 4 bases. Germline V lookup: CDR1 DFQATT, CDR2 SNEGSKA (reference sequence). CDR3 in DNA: TGCAGTGCTAAGGACTGGCTAGCGGGAGGTTACAATGAGCAGTTCTTC. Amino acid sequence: CSAKDWLAGGYNEQFF.

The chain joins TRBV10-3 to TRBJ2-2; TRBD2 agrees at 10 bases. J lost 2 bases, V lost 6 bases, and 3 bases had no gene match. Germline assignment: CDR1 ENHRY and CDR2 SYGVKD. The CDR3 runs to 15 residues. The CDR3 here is CAISPSGGNTGELFF. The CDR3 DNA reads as TGTGCCATCAGCCCTAGCGGGGGCAACACCGGGGAGCTGTTTTTT.

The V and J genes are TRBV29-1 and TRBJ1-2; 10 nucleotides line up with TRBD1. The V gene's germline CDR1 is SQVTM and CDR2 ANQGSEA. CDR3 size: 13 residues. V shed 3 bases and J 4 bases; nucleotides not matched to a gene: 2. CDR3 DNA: TGCAGCGTTGATGGACAGGGGGGCTATGGCTACACCTTC. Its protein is CSVDGQGGYGYTF. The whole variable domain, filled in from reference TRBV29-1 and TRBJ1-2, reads SAVISQKPSRDICQRGTSLTIQCQVDSQVTMMFWYRQQPGQSLTLIATANQGSEATYESGFVIDKFPISRPNLTFSTLTVSNMSPEDSSIYLCSVDGQGGYGYTFGSGTRLTVV.

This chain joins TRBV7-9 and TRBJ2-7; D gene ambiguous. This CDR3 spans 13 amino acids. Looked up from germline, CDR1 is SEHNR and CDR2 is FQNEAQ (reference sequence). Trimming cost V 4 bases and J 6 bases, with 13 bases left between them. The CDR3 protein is CASSSDINLEQYF. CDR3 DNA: TGTGCCAGCAGCTCAGATATTAACCTCGAGCAGTACTTC.

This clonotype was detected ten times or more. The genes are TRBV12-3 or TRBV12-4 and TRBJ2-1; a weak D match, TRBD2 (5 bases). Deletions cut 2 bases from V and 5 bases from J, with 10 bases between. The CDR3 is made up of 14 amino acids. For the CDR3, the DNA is TGTGCCAGCAGTTTATGGGCTAGCAACAATGAGCAGTTCTTC. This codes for CASSLWASNNEQFF.

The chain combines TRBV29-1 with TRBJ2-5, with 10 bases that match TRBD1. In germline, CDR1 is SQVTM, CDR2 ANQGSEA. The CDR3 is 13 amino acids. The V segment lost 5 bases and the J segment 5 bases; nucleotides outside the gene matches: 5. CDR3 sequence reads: CSVRDRGPETQYF. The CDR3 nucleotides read TGCAGCGTTCGAGACAGGGGGCCGGAGACCCAGTACTTC.

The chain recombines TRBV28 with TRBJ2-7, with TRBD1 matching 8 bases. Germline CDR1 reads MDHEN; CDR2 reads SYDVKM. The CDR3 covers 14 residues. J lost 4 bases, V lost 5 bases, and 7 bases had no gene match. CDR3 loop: CASSRDRGRYEQYF. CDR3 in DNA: TGTGCCAGCAGTCGCGACAGGGGCCGGTACGAGCAGTACTTC.

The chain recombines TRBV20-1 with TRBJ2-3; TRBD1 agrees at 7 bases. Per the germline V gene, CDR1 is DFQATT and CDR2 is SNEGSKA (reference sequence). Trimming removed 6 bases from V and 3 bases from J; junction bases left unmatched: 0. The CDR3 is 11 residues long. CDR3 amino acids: CSADRTDTQYF. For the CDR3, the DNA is TGCAGTGCGGACAGGACAGATACGCAGTATTTT.

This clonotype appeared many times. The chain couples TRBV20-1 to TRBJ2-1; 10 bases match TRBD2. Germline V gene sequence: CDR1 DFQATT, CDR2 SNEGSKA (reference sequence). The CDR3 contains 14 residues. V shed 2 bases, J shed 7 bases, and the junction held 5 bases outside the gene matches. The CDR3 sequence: CSARQREGGNEQFF. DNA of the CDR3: TGCAGTGCTAGACAGCGGGAGGGTGGGAATGAGCAGTTCTTC.

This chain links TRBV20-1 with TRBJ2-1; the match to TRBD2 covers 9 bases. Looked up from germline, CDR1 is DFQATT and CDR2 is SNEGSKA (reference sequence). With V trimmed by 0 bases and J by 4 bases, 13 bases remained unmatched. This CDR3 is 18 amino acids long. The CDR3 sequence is CSARENRAGGGRYNEQFF. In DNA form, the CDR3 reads TGCAGTGCTAGAGAGAATCGAGCGGGAGGAGGGAGGTACAATGAGCAGTTCTTC.

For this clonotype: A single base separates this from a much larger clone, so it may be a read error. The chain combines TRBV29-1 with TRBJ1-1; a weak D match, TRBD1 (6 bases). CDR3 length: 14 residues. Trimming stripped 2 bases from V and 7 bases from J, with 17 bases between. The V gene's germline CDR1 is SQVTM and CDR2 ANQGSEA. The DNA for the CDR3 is TGCAGCGTTGAAAGGGGGGGCCGGGACATTGAAGCTTTCTTT. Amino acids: CSVERGGRDIEAFF.

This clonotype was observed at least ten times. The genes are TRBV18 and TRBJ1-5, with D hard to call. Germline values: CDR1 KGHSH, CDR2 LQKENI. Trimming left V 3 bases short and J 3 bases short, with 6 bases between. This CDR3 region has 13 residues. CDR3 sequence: CASSPGYNQPQHF. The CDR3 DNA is TGTGCCAGCTCACCTGGGTACAATCAGCCCCAGCATTTT.

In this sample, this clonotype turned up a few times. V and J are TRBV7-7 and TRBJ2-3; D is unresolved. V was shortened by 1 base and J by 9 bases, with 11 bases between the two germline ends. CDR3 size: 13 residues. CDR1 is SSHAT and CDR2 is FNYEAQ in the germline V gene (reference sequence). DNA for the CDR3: TGTGCCAGCAGCTTAGAACGAGGTCAGACGCAGTATTTT. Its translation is CASSLERGQTQYF. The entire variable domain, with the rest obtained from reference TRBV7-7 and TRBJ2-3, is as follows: GAGVSQSPRYKVTKRGQDVTLRCDPISSHATLYWYQQALGQGPEFLTYFNYEAQPDKSGLPSDRFSAERPEGSISTLTIQRTEQRDSAMYRCASSLERGQTQYFGPGTRLTVL.

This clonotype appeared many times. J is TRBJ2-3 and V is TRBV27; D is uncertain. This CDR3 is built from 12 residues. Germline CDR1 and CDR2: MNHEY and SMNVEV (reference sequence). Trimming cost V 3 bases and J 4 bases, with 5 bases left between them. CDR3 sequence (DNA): TGTGCCAGCAGTTTCCTATCAGATACGCAGTATTTT. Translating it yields CASSFLSDTQYF.

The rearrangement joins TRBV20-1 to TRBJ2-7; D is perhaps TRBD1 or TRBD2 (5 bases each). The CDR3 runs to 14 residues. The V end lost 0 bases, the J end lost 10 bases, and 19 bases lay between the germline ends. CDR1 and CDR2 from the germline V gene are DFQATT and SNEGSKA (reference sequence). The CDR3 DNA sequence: TGCAGTGCTAGAGAGGGACCTGCGGCCTTTACACAGTACTTC. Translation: CSAREGPAAFTQYF.

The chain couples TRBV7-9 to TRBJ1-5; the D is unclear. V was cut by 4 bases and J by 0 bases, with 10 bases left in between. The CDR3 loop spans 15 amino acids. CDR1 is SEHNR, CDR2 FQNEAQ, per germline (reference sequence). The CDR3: CASSYSDTSNQPQHF. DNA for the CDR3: TGTGCCAGCAGCTACAGCGATACTAGCAATCAGCCCCAGCATTTT.

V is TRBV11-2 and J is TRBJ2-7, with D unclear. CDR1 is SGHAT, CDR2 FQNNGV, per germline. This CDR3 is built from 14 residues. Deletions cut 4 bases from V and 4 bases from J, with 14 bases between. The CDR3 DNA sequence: TGTGCCAGCAGCTCCAACGCGATAGGATACGAGCAGTACTTC. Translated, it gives CASSSNAIGYEQYF. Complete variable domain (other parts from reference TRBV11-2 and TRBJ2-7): EAGVAQSPRYKIIEKRQSVAFWCNPISGHATLYWYQQILGQGPKLLIQFQNNGVVDDSQLPKDRFSAERLKGVDSTLKIQPAKLEDSAVYLCASSSNAIGYEQYFGPGTRLTVT.

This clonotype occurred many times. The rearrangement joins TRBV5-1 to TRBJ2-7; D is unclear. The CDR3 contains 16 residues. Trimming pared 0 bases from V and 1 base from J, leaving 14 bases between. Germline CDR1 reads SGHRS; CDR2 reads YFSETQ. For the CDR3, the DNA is TGCGCCAGCAGCTTGGGCGGATCGAGCGATTCCTACGAGCAGTACTTC. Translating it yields CASSLGGSSDSYEQYF. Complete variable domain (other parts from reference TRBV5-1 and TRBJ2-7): KAGVTQTPRYLIKTRGQQVTLSCSPISGHRSVSWYQQTPGQGLQFLFEYFSETQRNKGNFPGRFSGRQFSNSRSEMNVSTLELGDSALYLCASSLGGSSDSYEQYFGPGTRLTVT.

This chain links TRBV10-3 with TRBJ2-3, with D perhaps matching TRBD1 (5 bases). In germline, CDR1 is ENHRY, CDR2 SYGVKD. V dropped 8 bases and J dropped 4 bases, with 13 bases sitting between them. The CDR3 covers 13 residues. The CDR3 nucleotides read TGTGCCATCGGGCAGGTAGGGGCAGATACGCAGTATTTT. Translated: CAIGQVGADTQYF.

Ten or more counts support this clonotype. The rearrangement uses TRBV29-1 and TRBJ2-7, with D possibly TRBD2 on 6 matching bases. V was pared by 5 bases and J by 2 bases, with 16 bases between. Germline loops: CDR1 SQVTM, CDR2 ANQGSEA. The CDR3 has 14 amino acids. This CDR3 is CSVFYGGTTYEQYF. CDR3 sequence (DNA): TGCAGCGTTTTCTACGGGGGAACCACCTACGAGCAGTACTTC.

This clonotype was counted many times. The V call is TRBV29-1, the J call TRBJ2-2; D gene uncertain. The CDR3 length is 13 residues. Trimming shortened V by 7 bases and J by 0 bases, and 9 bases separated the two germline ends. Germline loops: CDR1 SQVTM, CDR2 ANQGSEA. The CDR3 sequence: CSAGYPNTGELFF. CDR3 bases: TGCAGCGCCGGTTACCCGAACACCGGGGAGCTGTTTTTT.

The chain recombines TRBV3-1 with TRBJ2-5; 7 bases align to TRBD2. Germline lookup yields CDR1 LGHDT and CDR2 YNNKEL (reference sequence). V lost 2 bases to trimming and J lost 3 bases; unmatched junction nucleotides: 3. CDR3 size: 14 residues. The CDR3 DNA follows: TGTGCCAGCAGCCAATATACTAGCGAAGAGACCCAGTACTTC. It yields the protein CASSQYTSEETQYF.

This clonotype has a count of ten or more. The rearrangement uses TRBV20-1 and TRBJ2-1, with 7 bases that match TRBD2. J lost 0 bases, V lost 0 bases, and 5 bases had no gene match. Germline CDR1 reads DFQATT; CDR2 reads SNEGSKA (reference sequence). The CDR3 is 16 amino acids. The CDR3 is CSARDRLAFSYNEQFF. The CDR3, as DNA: TGCAGTGCTAGAGATCGACTAGCCTTCTCCTACAATGAGCAGTTCTTC.

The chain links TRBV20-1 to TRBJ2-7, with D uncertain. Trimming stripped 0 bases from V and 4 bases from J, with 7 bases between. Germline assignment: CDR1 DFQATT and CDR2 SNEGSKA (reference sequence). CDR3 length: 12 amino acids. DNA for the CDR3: TGCAGTGCTAGAGAAAAGGAGTACGAGCAGTACTTC. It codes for CSAREKEYEQYF.

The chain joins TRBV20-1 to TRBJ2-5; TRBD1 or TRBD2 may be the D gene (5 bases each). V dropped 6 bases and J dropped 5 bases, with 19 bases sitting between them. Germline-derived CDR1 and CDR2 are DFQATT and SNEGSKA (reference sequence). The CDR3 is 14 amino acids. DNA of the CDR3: TGCAGTGCCAACCTCGTGGGGGTCGGCGAGACCCAGTACTTC. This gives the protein CSANLVGVGETQYF.

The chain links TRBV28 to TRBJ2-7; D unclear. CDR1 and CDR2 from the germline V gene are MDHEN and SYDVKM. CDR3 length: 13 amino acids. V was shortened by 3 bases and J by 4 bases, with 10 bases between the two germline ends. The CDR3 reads CASSFFGEYEQYF. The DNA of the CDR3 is TGTGCCAGCAGTTTTTTTGGTGAATACGAGCAGTACTTC.